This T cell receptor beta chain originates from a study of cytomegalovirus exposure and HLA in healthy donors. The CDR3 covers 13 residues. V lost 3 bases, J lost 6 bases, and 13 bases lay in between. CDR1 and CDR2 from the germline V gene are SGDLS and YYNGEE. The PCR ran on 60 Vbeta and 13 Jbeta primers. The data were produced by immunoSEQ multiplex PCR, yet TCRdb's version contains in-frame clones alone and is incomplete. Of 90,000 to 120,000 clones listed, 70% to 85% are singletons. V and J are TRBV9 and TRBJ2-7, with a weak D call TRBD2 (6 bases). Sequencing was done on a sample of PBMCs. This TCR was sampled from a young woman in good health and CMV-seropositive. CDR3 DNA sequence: TGTGCCAGCAGCGGGAGGGGAATGGGCGAGCAGTACTTC. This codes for CASSGRGMGEQYF.